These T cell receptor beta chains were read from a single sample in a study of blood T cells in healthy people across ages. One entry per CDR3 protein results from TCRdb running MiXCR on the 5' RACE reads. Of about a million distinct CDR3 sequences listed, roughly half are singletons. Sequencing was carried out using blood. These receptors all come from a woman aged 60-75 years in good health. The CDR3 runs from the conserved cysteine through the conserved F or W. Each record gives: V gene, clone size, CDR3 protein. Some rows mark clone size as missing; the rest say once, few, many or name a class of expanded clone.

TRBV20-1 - CSARSTLGVNEQFF
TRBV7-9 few CASTAPAQGANEQYF
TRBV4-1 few CASSQDGTGHKETQYF
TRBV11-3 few CASTSPGAYYEQYF
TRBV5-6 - CASSWLSGRSYNGQFF
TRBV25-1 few CASSEVREGSGYTF
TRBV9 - CASSATGTGHEQFF
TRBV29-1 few CSVKDLNQPQHF
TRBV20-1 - CSARDLRREQYF
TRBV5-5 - CASSRKGVVENIQYF
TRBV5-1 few CASSLVPGTGNEQFF
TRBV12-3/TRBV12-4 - CASALGQGADTF
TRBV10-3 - CAIRGTGNYEQYF
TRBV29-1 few CSVGTGRIYNEQFF
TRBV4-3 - CASSTDTGGRTDTQYF
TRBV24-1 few CATSDWRGPQYF
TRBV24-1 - CATSRRGTGGDTQYF
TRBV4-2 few CASSPNTGLAGNYEQYF
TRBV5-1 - CASSLGNTEEAFF
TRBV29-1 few CSARYSAYEQYF
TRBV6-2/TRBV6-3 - CASRPLDRGEAYEQYF
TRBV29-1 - CSVADRGFEAFF
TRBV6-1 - CAGSRIAPAGGAYEQYF
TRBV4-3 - CASSNRDYNNEQFF
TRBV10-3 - CAIRTSGTYEQYF
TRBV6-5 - CASTPTSAYNEQFF
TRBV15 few CATSSWGTSGRGEQFF
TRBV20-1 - CSARMTGGTQYF
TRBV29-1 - CSVVGLAGEGEQYF
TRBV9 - CASSGTSGNYNEQFF
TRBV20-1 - CSARDGKGAGTEAFF
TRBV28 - CASSSPGQGETQYF
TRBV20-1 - CSANTGGTFYGYTF
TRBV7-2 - CASTPEFGQRGGYTF
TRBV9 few CAGSPRGWGAEAYEQYF
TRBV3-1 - CASSQRGQGAEAFF
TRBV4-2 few CASSQVLGLDSPLHF
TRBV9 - CASSVANTDTQYF
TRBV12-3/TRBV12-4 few CASSLGGLAGEHPYEQYF
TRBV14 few CASSPFGGRVVETQYF
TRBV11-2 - CASSTRQGVNEKLFF
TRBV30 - CAWSTGVEQYF
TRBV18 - CASSLLGTGDTSAQYF
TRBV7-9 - CASSSGLAGFSDPHTQYF
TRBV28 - CASSLALLLAGGLSYEQYF
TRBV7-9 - CASSLVTGEETQYF
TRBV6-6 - CASSYPDGGYEQYF
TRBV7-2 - CASSSLPNTQYF
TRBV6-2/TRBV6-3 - CASSPRVAEQFF
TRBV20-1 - CSASTPKGLPPYEQFF
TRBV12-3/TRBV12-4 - CASSLIAGADTQYF